A single sample gave rise to the 5 T cell receptor beta chains below, sequenced in a study of beta chain features in type 1 diabetes. Notes on the study in general: Moderately but significantly shorter TCRB CDR3s were found in Type 1 diabetes patients in all four CD4+ subsets.

No antigen has been identified for these receptors. Reverse transcription of all isolated RNA meant that expressed TCRB transcripts were sequenced. Sequencing was performed with immunoSEQ multiplex PCR; in TCRdb, only in-frame clones are kept and a portion is missing. The sample has about 340,000 clones; around an eighth are singletons. Sequences were obtained from naive CD4+ T cells from blood. The receptors here all came from a woman under 30 with type 1 diabetes.

The chain joins TRBV4-3 to TRBJ2-1, with 14 bases lining up with TRBD2. Germline V lookup: CDR1 LGHNA, CDR2 YSLEER. Trimming at V came to 2 bases and at J to 10 bases, leaving 7 bases not matched to a gene. The CDR3 is made up of 16 amino acids. The CDR3 DNA reads TGCGCCAGCAGCCAAAGGGGACTAGCGGGAGCCGGGGAGCAGTTCTTC. Encoded protein: CASSQRGLAGAGEQFF.

The rearrangement uses TRBV7-9 and TRBJ2-2; 10 positions match TRBD2. V gave up 6 bases and J gave up 7 bases; unmatched junction bases: 17. The CDR3 spans 18 residues. Germline-derived CDR1 and CDR2 are SEHNR and FQNEAQ (reference sequence). The CDR3 DNA is TGTGCCAGCAGATTCAGGGTGCTAGCGGGAGTACGGAACGGGGAGCTGTTTTTT. Amino acid sequence: CASRFRVLAGVRNGELFF.

The chain couples TRBV4-2 to TRBJ2-7, with D perhaps TRBD1 (5 bases). Germline V CDR1 and CDR2: LGHNA, YNFKEQ. V was shortened by 0 bases and J by 2 bases, with 11 bases between the two germline ends. The CDR3 covers 15 residues. The CDR3 spells CASSQDWSTAYEQYF. The CDR3 region has the DNA TGTGCCAGCAGCCAAGATTGGTCGACAGCCTACGAGCAGTACTTC.

This clone was counted only a few times. The gene calls are TRBV28 and TRBJ2-7, with a possible D match to TRBD2 (5 bases). Germline V gene lookup returns CDR1 MDHEN and CDR2 SYDVKM. Trimming took off 5 bases at V and 0 bases at J, with 17 bases between the two ends. CDR3 length: 16 residues. The DNA for the CDR3 is TGTGCCAGCAGTCAACCCTGGACTCCCAACTCCTACGAGCAGTACTTC. This encodes CASSQPWTPNSYEQYF.

This clone was observed a few times. V usage is TRBV4-2 and J usage is TRBJ2-1; 7 positions agree with TRBD2. Trimming took 0 bases from V and 10 from J; bases not matched to a gene: 6. In germline, CDR1 is LGHNA, CDR2 YNFKEQ. The CDR3 spans 14 residues. The CDR3 loop reads CASSQDRAGGEQFF. The CDR3 DNA reads as TGTGCCAGCAGCCAAGATCGGGCCGGGGGGGAGCAGTTCTTC.